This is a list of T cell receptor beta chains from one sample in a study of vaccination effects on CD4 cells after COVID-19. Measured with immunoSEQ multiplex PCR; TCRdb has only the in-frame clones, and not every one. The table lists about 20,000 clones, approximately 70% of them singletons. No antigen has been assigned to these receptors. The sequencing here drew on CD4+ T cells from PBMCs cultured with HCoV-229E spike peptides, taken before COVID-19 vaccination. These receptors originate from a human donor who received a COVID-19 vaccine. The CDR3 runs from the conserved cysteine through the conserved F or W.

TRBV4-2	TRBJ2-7	CASSQEGHNSYEQYF
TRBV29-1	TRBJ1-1	CSVYRDMNTEAFF
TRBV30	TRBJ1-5	CAWSRQTANQPQHF
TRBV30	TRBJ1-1	CAWSSQGGTEAFF
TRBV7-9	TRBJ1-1	CASSPSGAGDTEAFF
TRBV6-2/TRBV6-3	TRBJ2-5	CASSQGLAGAVRETQYF
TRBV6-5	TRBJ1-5	CASKAAVHQPQHF
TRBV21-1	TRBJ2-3	CASSIPGLETDTQYF
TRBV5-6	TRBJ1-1	CASSQAINTEAFF
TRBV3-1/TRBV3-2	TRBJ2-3	CASSQSSGGSTDTQYF
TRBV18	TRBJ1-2	CASSPQRDRGYTF
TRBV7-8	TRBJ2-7	CASSPTELTEQYF
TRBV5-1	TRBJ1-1	CASSFYDRVNTEAFF
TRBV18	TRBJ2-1	CASSPPNNYNEQFF
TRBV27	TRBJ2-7	CASSLSFTAFYEQYF
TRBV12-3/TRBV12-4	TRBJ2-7	CASSADLYEQYF
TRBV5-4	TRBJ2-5	CASSLVTGVLGETQYF
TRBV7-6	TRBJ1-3	CASSLVAVDSISGNTIYF
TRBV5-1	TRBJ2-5	CASSRFLGETQYF
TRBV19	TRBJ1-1	CASSPGTGGTEAFF
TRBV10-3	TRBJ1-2	CAISESLLKGQGAANYGYTF
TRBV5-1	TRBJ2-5	CASSFSGDRQETQYF
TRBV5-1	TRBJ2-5	CASRRTGQETQYF
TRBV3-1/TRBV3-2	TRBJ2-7	CASSQFGDFLYF
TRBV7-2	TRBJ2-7	CASSPPMGQNSYEQYF
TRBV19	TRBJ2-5	CATQRIAGGYQETQYF
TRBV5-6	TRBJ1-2	CASSLVGQTGGYTF
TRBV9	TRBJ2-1	CASSVEATSYNEQFF
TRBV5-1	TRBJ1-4	CASSFGQGGEKLFF
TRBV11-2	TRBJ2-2	CASSLTSGRAGELFF
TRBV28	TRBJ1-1	CASRLPGQGIAFF
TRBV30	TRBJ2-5	CAWSLRGRETQYF
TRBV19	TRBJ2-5	CASSAGAVETQYF
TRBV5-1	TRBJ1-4	CASSPVRGDEGEKLFF
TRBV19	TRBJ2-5	CASRKLPQETQYF
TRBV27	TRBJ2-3	CASSRKRTSGTDTQYF
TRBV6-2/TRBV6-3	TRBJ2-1	CASSSWTSGGYNEQFF
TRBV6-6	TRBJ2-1	CASRAGTGGNEQFF
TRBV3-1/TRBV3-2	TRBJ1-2	CASSQRTDGGYTF
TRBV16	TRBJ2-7	CASSRLGASGGNEQYF
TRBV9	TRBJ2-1	CASSVGNNEQFF